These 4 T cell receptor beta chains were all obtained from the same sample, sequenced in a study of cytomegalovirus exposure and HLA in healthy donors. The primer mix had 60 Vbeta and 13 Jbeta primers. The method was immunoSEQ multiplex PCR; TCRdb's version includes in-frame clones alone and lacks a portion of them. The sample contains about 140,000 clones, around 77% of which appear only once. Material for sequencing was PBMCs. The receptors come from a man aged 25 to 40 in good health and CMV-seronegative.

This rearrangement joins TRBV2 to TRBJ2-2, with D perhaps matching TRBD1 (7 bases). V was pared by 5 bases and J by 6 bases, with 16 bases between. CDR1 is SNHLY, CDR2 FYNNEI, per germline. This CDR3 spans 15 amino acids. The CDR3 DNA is TGTGCCAGCAGTCGACAGGGACTTGGAGCCGGGGAGCTGTTTTTT. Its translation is CASSRQGLGAGELFF.

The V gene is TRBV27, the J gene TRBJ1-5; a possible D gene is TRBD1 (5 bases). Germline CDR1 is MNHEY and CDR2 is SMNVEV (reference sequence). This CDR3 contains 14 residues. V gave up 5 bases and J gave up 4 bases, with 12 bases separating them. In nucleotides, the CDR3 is TGTGCCAGCAGTCGACCGGGACTGAATCAGCCCCAGCATTTT. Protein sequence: CASSRPGLNQPQHF.

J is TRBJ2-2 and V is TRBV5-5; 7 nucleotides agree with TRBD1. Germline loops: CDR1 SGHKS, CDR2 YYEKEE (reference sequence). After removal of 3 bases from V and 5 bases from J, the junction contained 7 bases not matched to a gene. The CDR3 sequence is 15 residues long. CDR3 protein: CASSSTGLRTGELFF. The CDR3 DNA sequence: TGTGCCAGCAGCTCGACAGGGTTGAGGACCGGGGAGCTGTTTTTT.

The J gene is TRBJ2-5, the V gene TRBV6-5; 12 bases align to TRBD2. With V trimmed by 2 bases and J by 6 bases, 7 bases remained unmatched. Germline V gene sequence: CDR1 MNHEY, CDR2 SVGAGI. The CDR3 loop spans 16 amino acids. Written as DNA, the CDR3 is TGTGCCAGCAGTTACGTTTTCACTAGCGGGAGGCAGACCCAGTACTTC. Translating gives CASSYVFTSGRQTQYF.